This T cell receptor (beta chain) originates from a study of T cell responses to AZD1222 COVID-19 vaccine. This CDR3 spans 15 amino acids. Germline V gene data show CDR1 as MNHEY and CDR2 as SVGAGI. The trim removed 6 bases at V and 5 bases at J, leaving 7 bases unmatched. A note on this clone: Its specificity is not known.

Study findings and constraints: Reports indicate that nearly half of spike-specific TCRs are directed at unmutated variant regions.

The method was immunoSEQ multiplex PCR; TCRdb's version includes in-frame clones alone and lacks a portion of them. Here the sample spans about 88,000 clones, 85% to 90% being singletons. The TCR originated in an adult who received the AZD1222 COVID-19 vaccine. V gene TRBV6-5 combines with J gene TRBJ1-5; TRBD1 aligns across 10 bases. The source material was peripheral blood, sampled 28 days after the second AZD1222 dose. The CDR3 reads CASRETGGAHQPQHF. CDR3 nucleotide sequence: TGTGCCAGCAGGGAGACAGGGGGCGCACATCAGCCCCAGCATTTT.